This T cell receptor (beta chain) came from a study of OX40 agonist ivuxolimab in advanced cancers. The germline V gene has CDR1 MDHEN and CDR2 SYDVKM. Trimming left V 5 bases short and J 2 bases short, with 9 bases between. CDR3 length: 13 amino acids. Patients who had autoimmune disease history or got systemic immunosuppression were left out. Assay: immunoSEQ multiplex PCR; the TCRdb copy retains only in-frame clones and omits some. Of 90,000 or so clones in the sample, about 88% were seen once. The genes are TRBV28 and TRBJ2-5; D remains unclear. This sequence was found in an adult with an advanced solid tumor such as melanoma, head and neck, liver or kidney cancer. The sample consisted of CD4+ or CD8+ T cells sorted from blood, taken in a trial of the OX40 agonist ivuxolimab. The CDR3 DNA reads TGTGCCAGCAGTGAGACATTGCAAGAGACCCAGTACTTC. Translating gives CASSETLQETQYF.